The clone carrying this T cell receptor (beta chain) came up a few times. The data stem from a study of molecular identifiers for immune sequencing clone quantification. Study summary: Five portions were made in replicates from RNA of approximately 22,000 or 94,000 naive CD8 cells, and four underwent sequencing.

Based on a CD8+CD4-CCR7+CD45RA+ profile, naive CD8 T cells were sorted. TCRdb redid the calling of the PCR reads with MiXCR, one entry per CDR3 protein. The data show 460,000 or so distinct CDR3 sequences, roughly a fifth seen once. The CDR3 is 13 amino acids. V lost 6 bases and J 6 bases, leaving 17 bases between the germline ends. Germline CDR1 SQVTM, CDR2 ANQGSEA. The rearrangement links TRBV29-1 to TRBJ1-2; a weak D match, TRBD1 (6 bases). This TCR came from a human donor in good health. Some libraries in this study had Jurkat cell RNA spiked in. Sample: naive CD8+ T cells from blood, with Jurkat cell RNA spiked in. Subset: FACS-sorted CD8+CD4-CCR7+CD45RA+ naive T cells. Here the CDR3 DNA reads TGCAGCGTACCCTTACAGGGTCCGGATGGCTACACCTTC. This encodes CSVPLQGPDGYTF.